These 2 T cell receptor beta chains came from one sample sequenced in a study of identical twins. TCRdb re-called the 5' RACE reads through MiXCR, storing one row per CDR3 protein. This table has some 250,000 distinct CDR3 sequences, over 9.5% appearing once. The data also belong to a second study, concerning yellow fever vaccine responses in identical twins.

Sequenced sample: memory (CD45RO+) T cells sorted from blood. The receptor source for this set is a woman aged 18-29 years in good health.

The J gene is TRBJ1-1, the V gene TRBV23-1; the D is unclear. TRBV23-1 is an open reading frame whose function is uncertain. V was clipped by 0 bases and J by 2 bases, with 4 bases between them. The CDR3 is made up of 13 amino acids. The CDR3 loop reads CASSQSLNTEAFF. The CDR3 DNA reads TGCGCCAGCAGTCAATCACTCAACACTGAAGCTTTCTTT.

This clonotype showed up just a few times. The rearrangement uses TRBV12-3 or TRBV12-4 and TRBJ2-7; possible D gene TRBD1, 6 bases. This CDR3 is 13 amino acids long. V was shortened by 6 bases and J by 3 bases, with 12 bases between the two germline ends. The CDR3 is CASSWTVYYEQYF. As DNA, the CDR3 is TGTGCCAGCAGCTGGACAGTTTACTACGAGCAGTACTTC.